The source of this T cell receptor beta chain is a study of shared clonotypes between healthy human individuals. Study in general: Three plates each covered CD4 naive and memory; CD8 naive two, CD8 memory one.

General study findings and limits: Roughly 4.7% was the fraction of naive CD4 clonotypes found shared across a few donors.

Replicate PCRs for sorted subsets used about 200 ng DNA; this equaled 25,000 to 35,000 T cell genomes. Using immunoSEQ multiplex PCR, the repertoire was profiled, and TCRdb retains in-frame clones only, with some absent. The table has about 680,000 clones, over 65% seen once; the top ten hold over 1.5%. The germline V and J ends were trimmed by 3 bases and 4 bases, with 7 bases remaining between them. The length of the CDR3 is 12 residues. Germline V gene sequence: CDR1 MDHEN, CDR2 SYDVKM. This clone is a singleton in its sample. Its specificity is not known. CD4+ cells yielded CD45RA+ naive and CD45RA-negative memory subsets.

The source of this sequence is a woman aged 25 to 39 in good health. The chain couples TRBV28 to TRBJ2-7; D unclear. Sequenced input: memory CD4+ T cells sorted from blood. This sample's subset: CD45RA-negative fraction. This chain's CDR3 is CASSFSIYEQYF. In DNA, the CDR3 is TGTGCCAGCAGTTTCTCGATTTACGAGCAGTACTTC. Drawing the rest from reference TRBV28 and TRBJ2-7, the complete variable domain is DVKVTQSSRYLVKRTGEKVFLECVQDMDHENMFWYRQDPGLGLRLIYFSYDVKMKEKGDIPEGYSVSREKKERFSLILESASTNQTSMYLCASSFSIYEQYFGPGTRLTVT.